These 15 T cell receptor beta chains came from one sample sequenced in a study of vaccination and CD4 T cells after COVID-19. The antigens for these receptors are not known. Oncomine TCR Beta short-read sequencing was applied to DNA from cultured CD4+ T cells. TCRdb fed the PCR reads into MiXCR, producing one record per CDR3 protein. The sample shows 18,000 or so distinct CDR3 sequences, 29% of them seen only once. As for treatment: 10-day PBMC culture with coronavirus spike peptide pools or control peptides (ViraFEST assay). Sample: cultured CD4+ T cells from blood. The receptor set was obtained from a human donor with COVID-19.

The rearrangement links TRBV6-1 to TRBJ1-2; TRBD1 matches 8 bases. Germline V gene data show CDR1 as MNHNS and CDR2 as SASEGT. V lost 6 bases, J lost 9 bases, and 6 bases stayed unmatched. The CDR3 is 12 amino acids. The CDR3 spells CASRSGGGRYTF. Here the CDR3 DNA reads TGTGCCAGCAGATCAGGGGGCGGTCGCTACACCTTC.

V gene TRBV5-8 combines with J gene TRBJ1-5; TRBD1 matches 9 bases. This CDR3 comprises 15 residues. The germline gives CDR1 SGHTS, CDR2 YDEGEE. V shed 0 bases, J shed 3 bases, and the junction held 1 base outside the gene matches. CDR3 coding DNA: TGTGCCAGCAGCTTGGGGACAGGGGACAATCAGCCCCAGCATTTT. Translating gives CASSLGTGDNQPQHF.

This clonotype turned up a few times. In nucleotides, the CDR3 is TGTGCCAGCAGTGAAGCTCGGCCGGGGCCCTATAGCAATCAGCCCCAGCATTTT. Protein sequence: CASSEARPGPYSNQPQHF. V is TRBV6-1 and J is TRBJ1-5; maybe TRBD1 (5 bases). The CDR3 covers 18 residues. Germline V gene lookup returns CDR1 MNHNS and CDR2 SASEGT. The V gene lost 0 bases and the J gene lost 0 bases, with 15 bases spanning the gap.

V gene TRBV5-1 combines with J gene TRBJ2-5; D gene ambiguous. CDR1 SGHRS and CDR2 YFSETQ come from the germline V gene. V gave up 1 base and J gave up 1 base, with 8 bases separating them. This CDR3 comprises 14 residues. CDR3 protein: CASSLLEIQETQYF. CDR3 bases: TGCGCCAGCAGCTTGTTGGAAATCCAAGAGACCCAGTACTTC. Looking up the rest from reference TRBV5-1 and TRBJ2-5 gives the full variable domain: KAGVTQTPRYLIKTRGQQVTLSCSPISGHRSVSWYQQTPGQGLQFLFEYFSETQRNKGNFPGRFSGRQFSNSRSEMNVSTLELGDSALYLCASSLLEIQETQYFGPGTRLLVL.

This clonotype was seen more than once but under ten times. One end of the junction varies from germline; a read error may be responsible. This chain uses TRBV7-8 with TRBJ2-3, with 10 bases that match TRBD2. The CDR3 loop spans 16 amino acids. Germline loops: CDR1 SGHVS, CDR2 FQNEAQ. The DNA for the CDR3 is TGTGCCAGTAGCTGGACTAGCGGATTCCCCACAGATACGCAGTATTTT. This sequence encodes CASSWTSGFPTDTQYF.

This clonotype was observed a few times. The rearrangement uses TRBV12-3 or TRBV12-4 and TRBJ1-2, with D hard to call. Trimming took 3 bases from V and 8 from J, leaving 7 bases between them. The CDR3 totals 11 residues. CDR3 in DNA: TGTGCCAGCAGTTTTCGTCTGGGCTACACCTTC. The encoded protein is CASSFRLGYTF.

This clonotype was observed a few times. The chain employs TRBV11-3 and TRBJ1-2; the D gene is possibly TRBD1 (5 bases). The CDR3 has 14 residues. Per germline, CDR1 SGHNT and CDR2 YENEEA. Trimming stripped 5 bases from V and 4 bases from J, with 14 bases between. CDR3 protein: CASSPAGDGYGYTF. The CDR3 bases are TGTGCCAGCAGCCCCGCCGGGGACGGCTATGGCTACACCTTC.

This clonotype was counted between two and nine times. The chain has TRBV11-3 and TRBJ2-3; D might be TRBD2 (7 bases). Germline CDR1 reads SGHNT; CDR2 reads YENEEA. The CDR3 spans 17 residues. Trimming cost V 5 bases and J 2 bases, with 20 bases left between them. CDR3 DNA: TGTGCCAGCAGCCCAGATGGGGGGGCGAGGATCACAGATACGCAGTATTTT. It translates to CASSPDGGARITDTQYF.

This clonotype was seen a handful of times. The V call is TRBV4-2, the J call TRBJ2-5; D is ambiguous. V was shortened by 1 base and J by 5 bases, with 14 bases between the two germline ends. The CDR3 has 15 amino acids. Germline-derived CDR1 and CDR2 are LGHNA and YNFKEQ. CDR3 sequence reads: CASSQGVGDSETQYF. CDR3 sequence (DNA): TGTGCCAGCAGCCAAGGCGTCGGCGATTCTGAGACCCAGTACTTC.

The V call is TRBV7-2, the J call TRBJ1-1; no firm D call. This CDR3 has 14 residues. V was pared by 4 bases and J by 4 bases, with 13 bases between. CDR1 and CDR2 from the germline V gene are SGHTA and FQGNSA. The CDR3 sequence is CASSSTFVGTEAFF. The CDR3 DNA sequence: TGTGCCAGCAGCTCGACTTTCGTAGGCACTGAAGCTTTCTTT.

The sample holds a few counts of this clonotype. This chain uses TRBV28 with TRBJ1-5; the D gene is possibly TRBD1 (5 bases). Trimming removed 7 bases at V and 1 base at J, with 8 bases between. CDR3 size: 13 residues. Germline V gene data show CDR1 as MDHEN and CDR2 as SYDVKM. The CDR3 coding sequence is TGTGCCAGCACCAGACAGAGCAATCAGCCCCAGCATTTT. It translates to CASTRQSNQPQHF.

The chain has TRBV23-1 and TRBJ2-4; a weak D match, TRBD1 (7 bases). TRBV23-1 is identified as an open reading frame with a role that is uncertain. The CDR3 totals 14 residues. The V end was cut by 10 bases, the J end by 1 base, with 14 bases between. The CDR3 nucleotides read TGCGCCATCACAGGGGCGGGGGCCAAAAACATTCAGTACTTC. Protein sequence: CAITGAGAKNIQYF.

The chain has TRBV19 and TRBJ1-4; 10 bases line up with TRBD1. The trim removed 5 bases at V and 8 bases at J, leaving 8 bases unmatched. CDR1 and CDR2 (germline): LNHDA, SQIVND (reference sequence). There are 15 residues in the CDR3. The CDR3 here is CASSPWTGGNEKLFF. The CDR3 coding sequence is TGTGCCAGTAGTCCCTGGACAGGGGGAAACGAAAAACTGTTTTTT.

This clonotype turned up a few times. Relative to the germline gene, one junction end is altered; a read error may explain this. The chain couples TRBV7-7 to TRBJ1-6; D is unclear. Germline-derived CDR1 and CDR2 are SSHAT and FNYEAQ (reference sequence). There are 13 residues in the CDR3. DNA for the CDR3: TGTGCTAGCAGCGTCGATGGACATTCACCCCTCCACTTT. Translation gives CASSVDGHSPLHF.

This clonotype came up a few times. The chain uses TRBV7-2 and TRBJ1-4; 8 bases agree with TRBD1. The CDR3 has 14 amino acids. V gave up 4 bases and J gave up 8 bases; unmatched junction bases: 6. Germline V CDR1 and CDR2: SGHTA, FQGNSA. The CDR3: CASSSDRGLEKLFF. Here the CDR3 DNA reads TGTGCCAGCAGCTCCGACAGGGGTTTGGAAAAACTGTTTTTT.